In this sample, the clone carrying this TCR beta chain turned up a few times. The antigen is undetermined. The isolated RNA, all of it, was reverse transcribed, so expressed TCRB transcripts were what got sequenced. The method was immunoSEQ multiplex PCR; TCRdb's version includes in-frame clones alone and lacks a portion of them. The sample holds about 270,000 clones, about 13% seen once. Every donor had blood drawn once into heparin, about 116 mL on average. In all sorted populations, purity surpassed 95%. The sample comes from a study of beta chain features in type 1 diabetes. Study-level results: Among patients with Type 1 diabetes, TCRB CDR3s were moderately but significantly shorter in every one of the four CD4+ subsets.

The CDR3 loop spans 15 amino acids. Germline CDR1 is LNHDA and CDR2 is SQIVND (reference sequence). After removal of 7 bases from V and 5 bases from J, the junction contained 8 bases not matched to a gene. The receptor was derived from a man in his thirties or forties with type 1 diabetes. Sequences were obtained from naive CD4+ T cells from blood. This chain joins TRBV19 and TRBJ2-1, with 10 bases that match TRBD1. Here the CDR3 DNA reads TGTGCCAGTACCGTGGGACAGGGGATAGACAATGAGCAGTTCTTC. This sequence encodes CASTVGQGIDNEQFF.